Below are 16 T cell receptor beta chains sequenced from a single sample in a study of shared clonotypes between healthy human individuals. The method was immunoSEQ multiplex PCR; TCRdb's version includes in-frame clones alone and lacks a portion of them. The top ten clones hold over 1.3% of a sample with around 940,000 clones, around three quarters of them seen once. The specimen was memory CD4+ T cells sorted from blood. Subset: CD45RA-negative fraction. All receptors come from a man between 18 and 35 years old in good health.

The J gene is TRBJ1-4, the V gene TRBV9; the D gene is possibly TRBD1 (6 bases). Germline V gene sequence: CDR1 SGDLS, CDR2 YYNGEE. This CDR3 is 14 amino acids long. Trimming removed 3 bases from V and 4 bases from J, with 10 bases in between. CDR3 sequence: CASSARGGNEKLFF. The CDR3 region has the DNA TGTGCCAGCAGCGCCAGGGGTGGTAATGAAAAACTGTTTTTT.

This sequence joins TRBV30 and TRBJ1-1; D may be TRBD1 (6 bases). Germline CDR1 GTSNPN, CDR2 SVGIG (reference sequence). The CDR3 contains 14 residues. Trimming took off 0 bases at V and 3 bases at J, with 11 bases between the two ends. The CDR3 DNA reads TGTGCCTGGAGTGTGGGCAGGGGAGACACTGAAGCTTTCTTT. The encoded protein is CAWSVGRGDTEAFF.

This sequence joins TRBV6-1 and TRBJ2-7; TRBD1 is a possible D gene (6 bases). The CDR3 has 11 residues. Germline loops: CDR1 MNHNS, CDR2 SASEGT. Trimming cost V 7 bases and J 6 bases, with 10 bases left between them. DNA of the CDR3: TGTGCCAGCACCCCAGGGGTCGAGCAGTACTTC. Protein: CASTPGVEQYF.

Concerning this clone itself: The identical CDR3 is also encoded by other nucleotide sequences in the sample. This chain uses TRBV27 with TRBJ1-5, with D uncertain. Looked up from germline, CDR1 is MNHEY and CDR2 is SMNVEV (reference sequence). The germline V and J ends were trimmed by 4 bases and 3 bases, with 4 bases remaining between them. The CDR3 loop spans 12 amino acids. The CDR3 DNA sequence: TGTGCCAGCAGTTCGATCAATCAGCCCCAGCATTTT. Protein: CASSSINQPQHF.

The gene calls are TRBV6-5 and TRBJ2-1, with a weak D call TRBD2 (6 bases). CDR3 length equals 13 residues. The V and J ends lost 0 bases and 9 bases respectively, with 9 bases between them. CDR1 and CDR2 from the germline V gene are MNHEY and SVGAGI. Written as DNA, the CDR3 is TGTGCCAGCAGTTACTCGCGGGGAACTGAGCAGTTCTTC. This codes for CASSYSRGTEQFF.

Turning to this clone: This sequence may be a read error, since a much larger clone differs from it by one base. The genes are TRBV7-8 and TRBJ1-2, with D possibly being TRBD1 (6 bases). The CDR3 loop spans 12 amino acids. CDR1 and CDR2 (germline): SGHVS, FQNEAQ. V was shortened by 5 bases and J by 2 bases, with 6 bases between the two germline ends. CDR3 in amino acids: CASSQGNYGYTF. The DNA for the CDR3 is TGTGCCAGCAGCCAGGGGAACTATGGCTACACCTTC.

The rearrangement uses TRBV28 and TRBJ1-1; the D is unclear. V lost 4 bases, J lost 5 bases, and 17 bases lay in between. Germline assignment: CDR1 MDHEN and CDR2 SYDVKM. The CDR3 sequence is 15 residues long. Written as DNA, the CDR3 is TGTGCCAGCAGTTCCAGCGGGGAGAGTTTTACTGAAGCTTTCTTT. Its protein is CASSSSGESFTEAFF.

The chain links TRBV4-3 to TRBJ1-5, with 9 nucleotides matching TRBD1. V dropped 5 bases and J dropped 3; count of bases not matched to a gene: 5. Looked up from germline, CDR1 is LGHNA and CDR2 is YSLEER. This CDR3 region has 15 residues. Here the CDR3 DNA reads TGCGCCAGCAGCGCGGGACAGGGCCTCAATCAGCCCCAGCATTTT. Its translation: CASSAGQGLNQPQHF.

V and J are TRBV6-5 and TRBJ2-1, with 8 positions matching TRBD1. The germline V gene has CDR1 MNHEY and CDR2 SVGAGI. V shed 4 bases and J 9 bases; nucleotides not matched to a gene: 11. The CDR3 covers 15 residues. The DNA of the CDR3 is TGTGCCAGCAGTTCCCCCCATGGACAGGGACCTGAGCAGTTCTTC. Translated: CASSSPHGQGPEQFF.

V is TRBV7-9 and J is TRBJ1-4; 7 nucleotides agree with TRBD1. This CDR3 is 16 amino acids long. J was trimmed by 3 bases and V by 6 bases; bases with no gene match: 10. CDR1 is SEHNR, CDR2 FQNEAQ, per germline (reference sequence). Here the CDR3 reads CASSRRQGPANEKLFF. DNA of the CDR3: TGTGCCAGCAGTCGGAGACAGGGTCCTGCTAATGAAAAACTGTTTTTT.

The chain has TRBV6-5 and TRBJ2-7; D might be TRBD2 (5 bases). The CDR3 loop spans 11 amino acids. Trimming left V 6 bases short and J 4 bases short, with 7 bases between. Germline V gives CDR1 MNHEY, CDR2 SVGAGI. The DNA for the CDR3 is TGTGCCAGCAGGTTAGCGTACGAGCAGTACTTC. It codes for CASRLAYEQYF.

This clone was counted between two and nine times. The gene calls are TRBV27 and TRBJ2-5; D is unclear. The germline V gene encodes CDR1 MNHEY and CDR2 SMNVEV (reference sequence). The CDR3 length is 14 residues. V lost 8 bases and J 4 bases, leaving 17 bases between the germline ends. Here the CDR3 DNA reads TGTGCCAGCGCCCCGACAAGCCGTATAGAGACCCAGTACTTC. Amino acid sequence: CASAPTSRIETQYF.

The chain joins TRBV28 to TRBJ1-1; D might be TRBD1 (5 bases). Trimming removed 4 bases from V and 5 bases from J, with 17 bases in between. This CDR3 contains 15 residues. CDR1 is MDHEN and CDR2 is SYDVKM in the germline V gene. The CDR3 sequence is CASSSPGGKGTEAFF. Written as DNA, the CDR3 is TGTGCCAGCAGTTCCCCTGGGGGGAAGGGGACTGAAGCTTTCTTT.

The V gene is TRBV5-4, the J gene TRBJ1-6; possibly TRBD1 for D (5 bases). Germline CDR1 is SGHNT and CDR2 is YYREEE (reference sequence). V lost 0 bases and J 7 bases, leaving 5 bases between the germline ends. The CDR3 consists of 13 residues. The CDR3 DNA sequence: TGTGCCAGCAGCTTGGCAGGGAATTCACCCCTCCACTTT. Translation gives CASSLAGNSPLHF.

The chain carries TRBV30 and TRBJ1-1; no clear D gene. V shed 1 base and J shed 0 bases, with 9 bases lying between them. Germline CDR1 and CDR2: GTSNPN and SVGIG (reference sequence). The length of the CDR3 is 14 residues. The CDR3 region is CAWSEAVMNTEAFF. DNA of the CDR3: TGTGCCTGGAGTGAGGCAGTCATGAACACTGAAGCTTTCTTT. Based on the CDR3 plus reference TRBV30 and TRBJ1-1, the full variable domain is SQTIHQWPATLVQPVGSPLSLECTVEGTSNPNLYWYRQAAGRGLQLLFYSVGIGQISSEVPQNLSASRPQDRQFILSSKKLLLSDSGFYLCAWSEAVMNTEAFFGQGTRLTVV.

This chain links TRBV7-2 with TRBJ1-2; no clear D. In germline, CDR1 is SGHTA, CDR2 FQGNSA. Trimming removed 0 bases at V and 3 bases at J, with 8 bases between. CDR3 length equals 14 residues. The CDR3 spells CASSLAALDYGYTF. The CDR3 bases are TGTGCCAGCAGCTTAGCGGCTTTGGACTATGGCTACACCTTC.